A selection of T cell receptor beta chains follows, all from one sample in a study of blood T cell repertoires in COVID-19. Profiling relied on immunoSEQ multiplex PCR, and the TCRdb table lists in-frame clones only, not all of them. The sample has fewer than 250,000 clones, approximately 88% seen once. Material: PBMCs or T cells enriched from blood (not recorded which). These receptors were obtained from a woman aged 25 to 39 with acute COVID-19. CDR3s include the opening cysteine and the closing phenylalanine or tryptophan. Each record gives: V gene, D gene, clone size, J gene, CDR3 DNA, CDR3 protein. A D gene is named only where the DNA matches it firmly. Clone size is shown for a subset of rows, as once, few, many or a class of expanded clone.

v_call: TRBV5-5
d_call: TRBD1
clone_size: NA
j_call: TRBJ1-1
cdr3_nt: TGTGCCAGCAGCTACTTAGGGACAGGGGTGACTGAAGCTTTCTTT
cdr3_aa: CASSYLGTGVTEAFF

v_call: TRBV10-2
d_call: NA
clone_size: NA
j_call: TRBJ1-5
cdr3_nt: TGCGCCAGCAGTCACGGGACACAGGATCAGCCCCAGCATTTT
cdr3_aa: CASSHGTQDQPQHF

v_call: TRBV4-3
d_call: NA
clone_size: NA
j_call: TRBJ1-4
cdr3_nt: TGCGCCAGCAGCCAAGAACCCAGCGGAGGTGAAAAACTGTTTTTT
cdr3_aa: CASSQEPSGGEKLFF

v_call: TRBV3-1/TRBV3-2
d_call: NA
clone_size: NA
j_call: TRBJ1-4
cdr3_nt: TGTGCCAGCAGCCCCTTTACCGGGCCCGGGGATGAAAAACTGTTTTTT
cdr3_aa: CASSPFTGPGDEKLFF

v_call: TRBV7-9
d_call: NA
clone_size: NA
j_call: TRBJ1-2
cdr3_nt: TGTGCCAGCAGCTTAACAAAAGGGGCGCAGAATGGCTACACCTTC
cdr3_aa: CASSLTKGAQNGYTF

v_call: TRBV6-2/TRBV6-3
d_call: NA
clone_size: NA
j_call: TRBJ1-2
cdr3_nt: TGTGCCAGCAGTCAGCGGGGGGCGCGGGGCTATGGCTACACCTTC
cdr3_aa: CASSQRGARGYGYTF

v_call: TRBV30
d_call: NA
clone_size: once
j_call: TRBJ2-3
cdr3_nt: TGTGCCTGGAGTCTAAGCACAGATACGCAGTATTTT
cdr3_aa: CAWSLSTDTQYF

v_call: TRBV30
d_call: TRBD1
clone_size: NA
j_call: TRBJ1-6
cdr3_nt: TGTGCCTGGAGTGTACGGGCGTCGGACAGGGTAGATTCACCCCTCCACTTT
cdr3_aa: CAWSVRASDRVDSPLHF

v_call: TRBV6-2/TRBV6-3
d_call: NA
clone_size: once
j_call: TRBJ2-7
cdr3_nt: TGTGCCAGCAGTCTGAGGGACGAGCAGTACTTC
cdr3_aa: CASSLRDEQYF

v_call: TRBV11-2
d_call: NA
clone_size: NA
j_call: TRBJ2-7
cdr3_nt: TGTGCCAGCAGCATCGGACAGACCTTCTCCTACGAGCAGTACTTC
cdr3_aa: CASSIGQTFSYEQYF

v_call: TRBV6-2/TRBV6-3
d_call: NA
clone_size: NA
j_call: TRBJ1-1
cdr3_nt: TGTGCCAGCAGTTACGGGGCAGGGGATCCGCAAGCTTTCTTT
cdr3_aa: CASSYGAGDPQAFF